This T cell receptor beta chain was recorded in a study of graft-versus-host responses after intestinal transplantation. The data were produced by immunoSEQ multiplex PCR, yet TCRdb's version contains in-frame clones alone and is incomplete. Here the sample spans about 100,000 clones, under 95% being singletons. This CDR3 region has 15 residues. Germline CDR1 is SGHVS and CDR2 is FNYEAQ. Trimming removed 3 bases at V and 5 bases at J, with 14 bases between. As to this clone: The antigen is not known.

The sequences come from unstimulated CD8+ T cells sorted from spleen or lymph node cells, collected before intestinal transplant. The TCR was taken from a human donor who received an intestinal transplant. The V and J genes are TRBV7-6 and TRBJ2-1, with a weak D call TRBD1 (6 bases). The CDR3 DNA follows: TGTGCCAGCAGCTTGTCCGGACAGCGCAACAATGAGCAGTTCTTC. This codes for CASSLSGQRNNEQFF.